The 2 T cell receptor beta chains in this list originate from one sample, sequenced in a study of blood T cell repertoires in COVID-19. Clones were sequenced by immunoSEQ multiplex PCR, and TCRdb holds only the in-frame ones, with some missing. The sample has some 220,000 clones, around 83% seen once. Sequenced sample: peripheral blood. The receptor source for this set is a woman in her 70s with COVID-19, enrolled during active disease.

The V gene is TRBV30, the J gene TRBJ1-2; D gene uncertain. Germline assignment: CDR1 GTSNPN and CDR2 SVGIG (reference sequence). V was shortened by 2 bases and J by 0 bases, with 16 bases between the two germline ends. The CDR3 has 16 residues. In DNA, the CDR3 is TGTGCCTGGAGTAGGAGGCAGAACCAGGCTAACTATGGCTACACCTTC. This codes for CAWSRRQNQANYGYTF.

J is TRBJ2-7 and V is TRBV30; 8 nucleotides match TRBD1. Germline values: CDR1 GTSNPN, CDR2 SVGIG (reference sequence). V gave up 1 base and J gave up 3 bases; unmatched junction bases: 5. CDR3 size: 14 residues. Written as DNA, the CDR3 is TGTGCCTGGAGTGAATTCAGGGGGCTCTACGAGCAGTACTTC. Translation gives CAWSEFRGLYEQYF.